Presented here are 21 T cell receptor beta chains from one specimen sequenced in a study of CD8 T cells in Susac syndrome. It was with random hexamers that roughly 0.45 to 1 ug RNA was reverse transcribed. TCRdb re-called the immunoSEQ multiplex PCR reads through MiXCR, storing one row per CDR3 protein. The profile shows 160,000 or so distinct CDR3 sequences, 95% of them singletons. The sample consisted of CD4+ T cells from PBMCs. These receptor sequences come from a human donor with Susac syndrome.

The rearrangement links TRBV6-1 to TRBJ2-1, with 8 nucleotides matching TRBD2. V trimming: 5 bases; J trimming: 5 bases; junction bases outside the gene matches: 11. The CDR3 consists of 16 residues. Germline V gene sequence: CDR1 MNHNS, CDR2 SASEGT. The DNA of the CDR3 is TGTGCCAGCAGTCCACGGGGGCGGGGGGACGACAATGAGCAGTTCTTC. The encoded protein is CASSPRGRGDDNEQFF.

The chain employs TRBV20-1 and TRBJ2-3; 8 nucleotides agree with TRBD2. Germline assignment: CDR1 DFQATT and CDR2 SNEGSKA (reference sequence). V lost 5 bases, J lost 1 base, and 2 bases stayed unmatched. This CDR3 spans 13 amino acids. CDR3 loop: CSAQAGGTDTQYF. The CDR3 nucleotides are TGCAGTGCTCAAGCGGGGGGCACAGATACGCAGTATTTT.

V usage is TRBV18 and J usage is TRBJ2-5; D not resolved. The CDR3 length is 13 residues. V dropped 4 bases and J dropped 1 base, with 7 bases sitting between them. CDR1 and CDR2 from the germline V gene are KGHSH and LQKENI. CDR3 residues: CASSLEIQETQYF. The CDR3 DNA sequence: TGTGCCAGCTCACTTGAAATCCAAGAGACCCAGTACTTC.

The chain has TRBV20-1 and TRBJ2-1; 12 bases agree with TRBD2. The length of the CDR3 is 15 residues. Germline trimming cut 4 bases from V and 3 bases from J; bases unmatched to any gene: 4. Germline V gives CDR1 DFQATT, CDR2 SNEGSKA (reference sequence). The CDR3 here is CSATPLAGGYNEQFF. CDR3 coding DNA: TGCAGTGCTACCCCACTAGCGGGGGGCTACAATGAGCAGTTCTTC.

The CDR3 DNA follows: TGCGCCAGCAGTGAGCGGGACAGGGGGCTTGGCTACACCTTC. Translation gives CASSERDRGLGYTF. The chain joins TRBV10-2 to TRBJ1-2; 12 nucleotides agree with TRBD1. The CDR3 is 14 residues long. Germline CDR1 WSHSY, CDR2 SAAADI. V lost 2 bases and J lost 7; bases outside the gene matches: 2.

The chain employs TRBV7-2 and TRBJ2-1, with 7 bases identical to TRBD1. There are 15 residues in the CDR3. From germline, CDR1 is SGHTA and CDR2 FQGNSA. Trimming at V came to 6 bases and at J to 8 bases, leaving 13 bases not matched to a gene. The chain's CDR3 is CASRFDRVGIDEQFF. CDR3 nucleotide sequence: TGTGCCAGCAGATTCGACAGGGTCGGGATCGATGAGCAGTTCTTC.

J is TRBJ2-5 and V is TRBV20-1; D is ambiguous. Trimming pared 3 bases from V and 4 bases from J, leaving 12 bases between. The CDR3 contains 13 residues. Germline V lookup: CDR1 DFQATT, CDR2 SNEGSKA (reference sequence). CDR3 sequence: CSASRGVRETQYF. The CDR3 DNA sequence: TGCAGTGCTAGTCGCGGTGTAAGAGAGACCCAGTACTTC.

The chain is built from TRBV11-2 and TRBJ2-1; TRBD2 is a possible D gene (5 bases). CDR1 and CDR2 (germline): SGHAT, FQNNGV. The length of the CDR3 is 13 residues. Trimming stripped 4 bases from V and 3 bases from J, with 7 bases between. Written as DNA, the CDR3 is TGTGCCAGCAGCTCGGAGGTCTACAATGAGCAGTTCTTC. This codes for CASSSEVYNEQFF.

The genes are TRBV15 and TRBJ2-6, with 8 bases matching TRBD1. CDR3 length: 18 amino acids. Germline V gene data show CDR1 as LNHNV and CDR2 as YYDKDF (reference sequence). Germline trimming cut 5 bases from V and 0 bases from J; bases unmatched to any gene: 9. The CDR3, as DNA: TGTGCCACCAGCCGACGACAGGGGATGGCCTCTGGGGCCAACGTCCTGACTTTC. Protein sequence: CATSRRQGMASGANVLTF.

This clonotype was found once. The chain uses TRBV10-2 and TRBJ2-3, with 8 nucleotides matching TRBD1. The CDR3 contains 15 residues. V shed 6 bases, J shed 5 bases, and the junction held 10 bases outside the gene matches. Germline CDR1 is WSHSY and CDR2 is SAAADI. CDR3 DNA sequence: TGCGCCAGCAGCACGACCCAGGGGGCACGAGATACGCAGTATTTT. Its protein product is CASSTTQGARDTQYF.

Only one count was recorded for this clonotype. This rearrangement joins TRBV2 to TRBJ2-5; possibly TRBD2 for D (6 bases). Germline values: CDR1 SNHLY, CDR2 FYNNEI. Trimming pared 10 bases from V and 3 bases from J, leaving 15 bases between. This CDR3 spans 13 amino acids. CDR3 nucleotides: TGTGCCAACCGGATCGCGGGGAAAGAGACCCAGTACTTC. Its translation is CANRIAGKETQYF. Full variable domain (missing parts from reference TRBV2 and TRBJ2-5): EPEVTQTPSHQVTQMGQEVILRCVPISNHLYFYWYRQILGQKVEFLVSFYNNEISEKSEIFDDQFSVERPDGSNFTLKIRSTKLEDSAMYFCANRIAGKETQYFGPGTRLLVL.

The chain uses TRBV29-1 and TRBJ2-6, with TRBD1 as a possible D gene (5 bases). Germline V gene sequence: CDR1 SQVTM, CDR2 ANQGSEA. This CDR3 spans 15 amino acids. Trimming took off 0 bases at V and 3 bases at J, with 9 bases between the two ends. CDR3: CSVEDRRGGANVLTF. The CDR3 DNA is TGCAGCGTTGAAGATCGTAGGGGTGGGGCCAACGTCCTGACTTTC. The full variable domain, rest sourced from reference TRBV29-1 and TRBJ2-6, is SAVISQKPSRDICQRGTSLTIQCQVDSQVTMMFWYRQQPGQSLTLIATANQGSEATYESGFVIDKFPISRPNLTFSTLTVSNMSPEDSSIYLCSVEDRRGGANVLTFGAGSRLTVL.

V and J are TRBV19 and TRBJ1-2, with D hard to call. The germline V gene has CDR1 LNHDA and CDR2 SQIVND (reference sequence). The CDR3 runs to 17 residues. V was cut by 1 base and J by 4 bases, with 19 bases left in between. The CDR3 region is CASSIGAGEGRSYGYTF. CDR3 nucleotides: TGTGCCAGTAGTATAGGCGCTGGGGAGGGTCGGAGCTATGGCTACACCTTC.

For the CDR3, the DNA is TGTGCCAGCCGTCCGTCGGAGGGGCGATACGATGAGCAGTTCTTC. It specifies CASRPSEGRYDEQFF. V gene TRBV7-9 combines with J gene TRBJ2-1, with D perhaps matching TRBD2 (6 bases). There are 15 residues in the CDR3. Germline CDR1 and CDR2: SEHNR and FQNEAQ (reference sequence). Trimming left V 8 bases short and J 8 bases short, with 22 bases between. Using reference TRBV7-9 and TRBJ2-1 for the parts outside the CDR3, the full variable domain is DTGVSQNPRHKITKRGQNVTFRCDPISEHNRLYWYRQTLGQGPEFLTYFQNEAQLEKSRLLSDRFSAERPKGSFSTLEIQRTEQGDSAMYLCASRPSEGRYDEQFFGPGTRLTVL.

This sequence joins TRBV29-1 and TRBJ1-2; unclear D gene. Trimming took off 4 bases at V and 8 bases at J, with 5 bases between the two ends. The V gene's germline CDR1 is SQVTM and CDR2 ANQGSEA. The CDR3 is 9 residues long. The CDR3 DNA is TGCAGCGTTGTTGAGGGCTACACCTTC. The encoded protein is CSVVEGYTF.

The chain joins TRBV7-2 to TRBJ1-2, with D hard to call. Trimming removed 5 bases at V and 7 bases at J, with 17 bases between. Germline V CDR1 and CDR2: SGHTA, FQGNSA. This CDR3 has 14 residues. The CDR3: CASSPFQVLAGYTF. The CDR3 region has the DNA TGTGCCAGCAGCCCTTTTCAGGTTTTAGCTGGCTACACCTTC.

This chain connects TRBV11-1 to TRBJ2-3; 11 nucleotides line up with TRBD2. The V gene end was trimmed by 0 bases and the J gene end by 1 base; junction bases not matched to a gene: 12. Germline V gene lookup returns CDR1 SGHAT and CDR2 FQDESV (reference sequence). The CDR3 runs to 20 residues. CDR3 sequence: CASSLAGGLADGLGTDTQYF. CDR3 DNA: TGTGCCAGCAGCTTAGCTGGGGGACTAGCGGATGGTCTGGGCACAGATACGCAGTATTTT.

The chain is built from TRBV15 and TRBJ2-7, with D hard to call. CDR3 size: 13 residues. Trimming took 1 base from V and 6 from J, leaving 10 bases between them. CDR1 is LNHNV and CDR2 is YYDKDF in the germline V gene (reference sequence). CDR3 loop: CATSRVRWSEQYF. The CDR3 coding sequence is TGTGCCACCAGCAGAGTCCGGTGGAGCGAGCAGTACTTC.

The chain employs TRBV12-3 or TRBV12-4 and TRBJ2-5; the D gene could be TRBD1 or TRBD2 (7 bases each). The CDR3 totals 15 residues. Trimming removed 7 bases from V and 2 bases from J, with 17 bases in between. The CDR3: CASTQGGGWQETQYF. DNA for the CDR3: TGTGCCAGCACTCAGGGGGGGGGTTGGCAAGAGACCCAGTACTTC.

V usage is TRBV19 and J usage is TRBJ2-2; D may be TRBD1 (6 bases). The CDR3 consists of 15 residues. Deletions cut 5 bases from V and 3 bases from J, with 13 bases between. Germline V gives CDR1 LNHDA, CDR2 SQIVND (reference sequence). The CDR3 DNA reads TGTGCCAGTAGTGTCTCCGGGACATACACCGGGGAGCTGTTTTTT. It encodes CASSVSGTYTGELFF.

The chain recombines TRBV28 with TRBJ2-3, with D possibly matching TRBD2 (5 bases). The CDR3 sequence is 12 residues long. V lost 5 bases to trimming and J lost 6 bases, with 9 bases between them. Per the germline V gene, CDR1 is MDHEN and CDR2 is SYDVKM. CDR3 in DNA: TGTGCCAGCAGTGAGCAGCGGGATACGCAGTATTTT. The encoded protein is CASSEQRDTQYF.